This T cell receptor beta chain emerged from a study of CD8 T cells in Susac syndrome. Germline CDR1 and CDR2: DFQATT and SNEGSKA (reference sequence). V was shortened by 5 bases and J by 5 bases, with 5 bases between the two germline ends. CDR3 length: 10 amino acids. Random-hexamer reverse transcription was applied to 0.5 to 1 ug RNA. Amplification of TCR beta CDR3 was carried out by immunoSEQ multiplex PCR, which covered 54 Vbeta and 13 Jbeta segments. One entry per CDR3 protein, called by TCRdb with MiXCR from the immunoSEQ multiplex PCR reads. This table holds under 200,000 distinct CDR3 sequences, 90% to 95% found once.

Sequencing input: CD4+ T cells from PBMCs. The chain joins TRBV20-1 to TRBJ2-3; D unclear. This sequence was found in a human donor in good health. The CDR3 region has the DNA TGCAGTGCTGAGAAAGATACGCAGTATTTT. Translating gives CSAEKDTQYF.